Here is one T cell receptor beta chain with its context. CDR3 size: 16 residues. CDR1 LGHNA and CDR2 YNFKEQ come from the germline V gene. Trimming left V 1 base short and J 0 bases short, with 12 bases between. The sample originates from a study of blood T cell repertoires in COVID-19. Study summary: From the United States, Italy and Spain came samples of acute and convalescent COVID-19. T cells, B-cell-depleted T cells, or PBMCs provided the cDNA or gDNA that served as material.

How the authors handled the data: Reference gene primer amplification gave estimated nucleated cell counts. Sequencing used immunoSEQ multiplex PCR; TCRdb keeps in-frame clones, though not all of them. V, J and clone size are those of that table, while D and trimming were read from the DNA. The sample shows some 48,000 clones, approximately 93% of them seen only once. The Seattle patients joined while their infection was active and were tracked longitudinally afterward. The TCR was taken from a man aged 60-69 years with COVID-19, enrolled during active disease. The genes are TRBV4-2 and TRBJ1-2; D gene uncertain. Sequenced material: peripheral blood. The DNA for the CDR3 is TGTGCCAGCAGCCAAGGCGAGGGATCCGCTAACTATGGCTACACCTTC. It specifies CASSQGEGSANYGYTF.